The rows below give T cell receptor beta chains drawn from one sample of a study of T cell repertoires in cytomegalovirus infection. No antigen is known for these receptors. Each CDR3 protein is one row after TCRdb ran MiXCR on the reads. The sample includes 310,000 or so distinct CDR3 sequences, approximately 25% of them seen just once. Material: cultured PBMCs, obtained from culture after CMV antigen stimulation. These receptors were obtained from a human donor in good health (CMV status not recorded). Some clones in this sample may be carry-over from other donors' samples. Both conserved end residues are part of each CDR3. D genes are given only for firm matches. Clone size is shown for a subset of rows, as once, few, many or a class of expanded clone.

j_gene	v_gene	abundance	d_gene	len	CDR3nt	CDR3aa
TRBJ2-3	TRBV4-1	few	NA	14	TGCGCCAGCAGCGAAGGGGCTGGCCCGTTGTCGCAGTATTTT	CASSEGAGPLSQYF
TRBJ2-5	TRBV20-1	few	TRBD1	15	TGCAGTGCTAGTCTGGGGACAGGGTTAAGAGAGACCCAGTACTTC	CSASLGTGLRETQYF
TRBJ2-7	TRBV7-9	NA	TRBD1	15	TGTGCCAGCAGCCCAACAGGGGGAACGATCTACGAGCAGTACTTC	CASSPTGGTIYEQYF
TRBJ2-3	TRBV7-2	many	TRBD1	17	TGTGCCAGCAGCTTAGTATGGACAGGTGATAGCACAGATACGCAGTATTTT	CASSLVWTGDSTDTQYF
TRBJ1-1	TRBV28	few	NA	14	TGTGCCAGCAGTTTAGCGGACAGGAACACTGAAGCTTTCTTT	CASSLADRNTEAFF
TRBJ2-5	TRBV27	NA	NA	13	TGTGCCAGCAGTTTATCCGAGTGGGAGACCCAGTACTTC	CASSLSEWETQYF
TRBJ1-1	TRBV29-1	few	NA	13	TGCAGCGTTGCTTTCGGGGTAGGGGGTGAAGCTTTCTTT	CSVAFGVGGEAFF
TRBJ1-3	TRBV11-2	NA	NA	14	TGTGCCAGCAGCTTTGGTGGGCCTGGAAACACCATATATTTT	CASSFGGPGNTIYF
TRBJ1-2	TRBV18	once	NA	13	TGTGCCAGCTCCAACCTAGGGGGTAACGGCTACACCTTC	CASSNLGGNGYTF
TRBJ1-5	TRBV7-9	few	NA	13	TGTGCCAGCAGCTATGGGGACAATCAGCCCCAGCATTTT	CASSYGDNQPQHF
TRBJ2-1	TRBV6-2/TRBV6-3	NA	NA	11	TGTGCCAGCACCCTCGGTGGGGAGCAGTTCTTC	CASTLGGEQFF
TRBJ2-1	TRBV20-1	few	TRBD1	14	TGCAGTGCTTCGGACAGGGGGCGATACAATGAGCAGTTCTTC	CSASDRGRYNEQFF
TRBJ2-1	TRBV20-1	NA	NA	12	TGCAGTGCCACGGGGACACCGCGGATGCAGTTCTTC	CSATGTPRMQFF
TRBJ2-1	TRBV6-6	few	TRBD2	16	TGTGCCAGCAGTGCTCCTAGCGGGACCTCCTACAATGAGCAGTTCTTC	CASSAPSGTSYNEQFF
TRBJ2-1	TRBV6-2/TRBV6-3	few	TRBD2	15	TGTGCCAGCAGTGGGACTACGGCCTCGGCGGACGAGCAGTTCTTC	CASSGTTASADEQFF
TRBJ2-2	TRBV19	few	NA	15	TGTGCCAGTAGTATAGGCCAGGTCGGCACCGGGGAGCTGTTTTTT	CASSIGQVGTGELFF
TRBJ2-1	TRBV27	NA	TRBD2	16	TGTGCCAGCAGAGAGTTCGGGACTAGGGTACCAAATGAGCAGTTCTTC	CASREFGTRVPNEQFF
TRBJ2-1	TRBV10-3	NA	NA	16	TGTGCCATCAGTGAGTTTCGGGCCTACCGGGACAATGAGCAGTTCTTC	CAISEFRAYRDNEQFF
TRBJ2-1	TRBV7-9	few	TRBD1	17	TGTGCCAGCAGAAGACAGGGGGCCGTTCAAGGCTACAATGAGCAGTTCTTC	CASRRQGAVQGYNEQFF
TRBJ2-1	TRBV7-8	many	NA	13	TGTGCCAGCAGCACCCACAGGGTCGATGAGCAGTTCTTC	CASSTHRVDEQFF
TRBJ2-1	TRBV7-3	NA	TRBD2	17	TGTGCCAGCAGCTTACTAGCGGGAGGGCTCTCCTACAATGAGCAGTTCTTC	CASSLLAGGLSYNEQFF
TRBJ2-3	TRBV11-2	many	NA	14	TGTGCCAGCAGTGCACAGGGAGACGCAGATACGCAGTATTTT	CASSAQGDADTQYF
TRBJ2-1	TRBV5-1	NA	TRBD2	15	TGCGCCAGCAGCTTGGCCCTAGCGGATACCAATGAGCAGTTCTTC	CASSLALADTNEQFF
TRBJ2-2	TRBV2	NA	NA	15	TGTGCCAGCAGTGAAGCCTACGCGAACACCGGGGAGCTGTTTTTT	CASSEAYANTGELFF
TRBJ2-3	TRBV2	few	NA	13	TGTGCCAGCAGTGAAGTGACCACAGATACGCAGTATTTT	CASSEVTTDTQYF
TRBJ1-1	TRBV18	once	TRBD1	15	TGTGCCAGCTCGCCTGGGGACAGTTCGGGGACTGAAGCTTTCTTT	CASSPGDSSGTEAFF
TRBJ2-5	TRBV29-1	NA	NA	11	TGCAGCGTTCAGGCGGGAGAGACCCAGTACTTC	CSVQAGETQYF
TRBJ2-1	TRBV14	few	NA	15	TGTGCCAGCAGCCAAGGTGCGGGGACCCTGAATGAGCAGTTCTTC	CASSQGAGTLNEQFF
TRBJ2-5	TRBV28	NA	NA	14	TGTGCCAGCAGTCCCCTGGAGGCAGGGGAGACCCAGTACTTC	CASSPLEAGETQYF
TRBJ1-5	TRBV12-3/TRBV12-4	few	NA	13	TGTGCCAGCAGGAGAGGGACAAATCAGCCCCAGCATTTT	CASRRGTNQPQHF
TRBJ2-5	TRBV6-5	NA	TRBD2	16	TGTGCCAGCAGTTACTCCCAAGCGGGAGGGCGGGAGACCCAGTACTTC	CASSYSQAGGRETQYF
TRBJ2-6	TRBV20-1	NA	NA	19	TGCAGTGCGAACACATTCTCCGGCACCTCGCGCTCTGGGGCCAACGTCCTGACTTTC	CSANTFSGTSRSGANVLTF